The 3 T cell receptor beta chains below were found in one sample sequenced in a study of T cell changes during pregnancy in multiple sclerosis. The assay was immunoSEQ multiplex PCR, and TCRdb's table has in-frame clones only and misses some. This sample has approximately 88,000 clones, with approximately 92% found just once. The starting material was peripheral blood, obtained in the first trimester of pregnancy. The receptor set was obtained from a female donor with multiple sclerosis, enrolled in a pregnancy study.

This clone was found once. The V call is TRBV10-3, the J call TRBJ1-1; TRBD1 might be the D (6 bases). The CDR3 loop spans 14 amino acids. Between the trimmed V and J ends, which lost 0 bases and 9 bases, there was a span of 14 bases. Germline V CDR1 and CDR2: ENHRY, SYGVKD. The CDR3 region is CAISESSPGAQAFF. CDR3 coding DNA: TGTGCCATCAGTGAGTCCTCCCCAGGGGCTCAAGCTTTCTTT.

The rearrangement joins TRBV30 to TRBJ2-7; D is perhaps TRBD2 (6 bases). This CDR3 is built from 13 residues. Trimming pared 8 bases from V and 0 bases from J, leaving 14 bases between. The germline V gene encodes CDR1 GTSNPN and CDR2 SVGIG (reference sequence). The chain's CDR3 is CAGTGTFSYEQYF. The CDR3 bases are TGTGCCGGGACCGGGACTTTCTCCTACGAGCAGTACTTC.

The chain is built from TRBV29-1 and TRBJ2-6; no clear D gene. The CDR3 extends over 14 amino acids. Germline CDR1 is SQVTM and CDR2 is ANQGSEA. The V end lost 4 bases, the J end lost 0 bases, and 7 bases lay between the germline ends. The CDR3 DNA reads TGCAGCGTTGGGGCCCCCTCTGGGGCCAACGTCCTGACTTTC. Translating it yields CSVGAPSGANVLTF. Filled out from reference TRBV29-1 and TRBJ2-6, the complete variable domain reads SAVISQKPSRDICQRGTSLTIQCQVDSQVTMMFWYRQQPGQSLTLIATANQGSEATYESGFVIDKFPISRPNLTFSTLTVSNMSPEDSSIYLCSVGAPSGANVLTFGAGSRLTVL.